The next 3 T cell receptor beta chains were all read from a single sample in a study of blood T cell repertoires in COVID-19. Libraries were prepared by immunoSEQ multiplex PCR; TCRdb keeps only in-frame clonotypes and omits some of them. Here the sample spans 240,000 or so clones, roughly four fifths being singletons. Sample: peripheral blood. Receptors originate from an elderly woman with acute or convalescent COVID-19.

This rearrangement joins TRBV28 to TRBJ1-5, with TRBD1 matching over 9 bases. Germline loops: CDR1 MDHEN, CDR2 SYDVKM. V shed 6 bases and J 6 bases; nucleotides not matched to a gene: 9. CDR3 length equals 15 residues. CDR3 sequence: CASRTRTGAGQPQHF. The CDR3 nucleotides are TGTGCCAGCAGGACGCGGACAGGGGCGGGTCAGCCCCAGCATTTT.

The chain employs TRBV30 and TRBJ2-5, with 7 bases aligning to TRBD2. J lost 5 bases, V lost 2 bases, and 11 bases had no gene match. The CDR3 totals 15 residues. Germline-derived CDR1 and CDR2 are GTSNPN and SVGIG (reference sequence). The CDR3 loop is CAWSLAGVVVETQYF. The CDR3 bases are TGTGCCTGGAGTCTGGCGGGAGTCGTGGTCGAGACCCAGTACTTC.

V gene TRBV5-8 combines with J gene TRBJ1-1; D remains ambiguous. The CDR3 consists of 16 residues. With 4 bases removed from V and 0 bases from J, the gap between germline ends came to 16 bases. Germline V gene sequence: CDR1 SGHTS, CDR2 YDEGEE. The CDR3 region has the DNA TGTGCCAGCAGCCGCGCTTTGAAAACTATGAACACTGAAGCTTTCTTT. Its protein product is CASSRALKTMNTEAFF.